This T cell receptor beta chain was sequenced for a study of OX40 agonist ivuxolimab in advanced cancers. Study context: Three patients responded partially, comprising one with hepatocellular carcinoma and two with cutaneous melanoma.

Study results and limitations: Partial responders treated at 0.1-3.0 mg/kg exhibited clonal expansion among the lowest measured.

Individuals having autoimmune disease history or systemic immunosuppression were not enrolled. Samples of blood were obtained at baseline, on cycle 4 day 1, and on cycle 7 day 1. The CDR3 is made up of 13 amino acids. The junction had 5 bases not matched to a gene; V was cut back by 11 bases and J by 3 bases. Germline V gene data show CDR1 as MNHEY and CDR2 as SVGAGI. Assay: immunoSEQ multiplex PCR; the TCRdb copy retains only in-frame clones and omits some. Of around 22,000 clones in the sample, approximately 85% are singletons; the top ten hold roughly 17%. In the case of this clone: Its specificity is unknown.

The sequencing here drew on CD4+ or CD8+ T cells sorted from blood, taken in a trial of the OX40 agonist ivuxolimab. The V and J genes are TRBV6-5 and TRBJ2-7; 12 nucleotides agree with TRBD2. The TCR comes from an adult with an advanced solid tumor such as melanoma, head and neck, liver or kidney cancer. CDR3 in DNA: TGTGCCTGCCAGGGACTAGCGGGCTACGAGCAGTACTTC. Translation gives CACQGLAGYEQYF.